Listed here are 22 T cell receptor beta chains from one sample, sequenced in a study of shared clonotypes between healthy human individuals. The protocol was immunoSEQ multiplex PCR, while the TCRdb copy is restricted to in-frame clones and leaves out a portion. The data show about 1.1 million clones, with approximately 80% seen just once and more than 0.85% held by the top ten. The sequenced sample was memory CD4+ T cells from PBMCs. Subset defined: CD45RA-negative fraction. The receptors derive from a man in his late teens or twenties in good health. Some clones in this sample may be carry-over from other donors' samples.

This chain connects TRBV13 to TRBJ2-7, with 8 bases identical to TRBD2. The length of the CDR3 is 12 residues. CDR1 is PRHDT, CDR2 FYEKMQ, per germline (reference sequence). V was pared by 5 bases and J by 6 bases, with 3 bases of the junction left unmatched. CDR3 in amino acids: CASSLREGEQYF. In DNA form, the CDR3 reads TGTGCCAGCAGCCTCCGGGAGGGCGAGCAGTACTTC.

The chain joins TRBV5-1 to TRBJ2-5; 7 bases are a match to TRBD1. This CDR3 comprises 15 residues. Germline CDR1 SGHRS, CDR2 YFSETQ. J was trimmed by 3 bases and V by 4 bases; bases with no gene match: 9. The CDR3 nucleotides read TGCGCCAGCAGCCCAGGGGTTACAGGGGAAGAGACCCAGTACTTC. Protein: CASSPGVTGEETQYF.

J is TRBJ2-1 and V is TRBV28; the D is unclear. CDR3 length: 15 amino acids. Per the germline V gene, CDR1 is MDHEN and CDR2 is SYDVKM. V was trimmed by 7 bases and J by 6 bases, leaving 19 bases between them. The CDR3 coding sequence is TGTGCCAGCACCCTTGTAGGTCCACCACTCAATGAGCAGTTCTTC. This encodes CASTLVGPPLNEQFF. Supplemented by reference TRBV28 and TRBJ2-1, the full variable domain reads DVKVTQSSRYLVKRTGEKVFLECVQDMDHENMFWYRQDPGLGLRLIYFSYDVKMKEKGDIPEGYSVSREKKERFSLILESASTNQTSMYLCASTLVGPPLNEQFFGPGTRLTVL.

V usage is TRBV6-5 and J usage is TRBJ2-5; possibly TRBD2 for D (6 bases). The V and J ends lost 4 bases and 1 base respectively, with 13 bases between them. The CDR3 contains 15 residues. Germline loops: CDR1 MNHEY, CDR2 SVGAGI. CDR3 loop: CASSSLGLSQETQYF. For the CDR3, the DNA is TGTGCCAGCAGTTCCTTGGGACTGTCCCAAGAGACCCAGTACTTC.

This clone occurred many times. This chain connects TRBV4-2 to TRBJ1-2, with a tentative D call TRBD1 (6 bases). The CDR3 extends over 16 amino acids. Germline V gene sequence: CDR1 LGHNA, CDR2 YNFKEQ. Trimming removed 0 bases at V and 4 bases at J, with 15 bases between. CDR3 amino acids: CASSQEDSGAGYGYTF. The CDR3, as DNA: TGTGCCAGCAGCCAAGAGGACTCGGGGGCGGGCTATGGCTACACCTTC.

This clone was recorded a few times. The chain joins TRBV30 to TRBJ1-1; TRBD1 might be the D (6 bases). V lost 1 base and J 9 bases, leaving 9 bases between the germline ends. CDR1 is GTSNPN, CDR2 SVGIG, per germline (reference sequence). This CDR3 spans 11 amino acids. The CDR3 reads CAWSATGKAFF. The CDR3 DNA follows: TGTGCCTGGAGTGCAACAGGGAAAGCTTTCTTT.

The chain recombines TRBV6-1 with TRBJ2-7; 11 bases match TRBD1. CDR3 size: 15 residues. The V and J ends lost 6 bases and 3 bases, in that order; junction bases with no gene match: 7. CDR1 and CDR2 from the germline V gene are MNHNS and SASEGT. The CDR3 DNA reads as TGTGCCAGCAGGCGCGGGACAGGGGGGCACTACGAGCAGTACTTC. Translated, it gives CASRRGTGGHYEQYF.

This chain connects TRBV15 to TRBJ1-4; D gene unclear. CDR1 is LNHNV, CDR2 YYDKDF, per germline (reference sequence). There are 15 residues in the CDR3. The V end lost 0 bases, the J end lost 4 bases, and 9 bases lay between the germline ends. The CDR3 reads CATSRDTGVNEKLFF. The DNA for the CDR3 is TGTGCCACCAGCAGAGATACGGGAGTTAATGAAAAACTGTTTTTT.

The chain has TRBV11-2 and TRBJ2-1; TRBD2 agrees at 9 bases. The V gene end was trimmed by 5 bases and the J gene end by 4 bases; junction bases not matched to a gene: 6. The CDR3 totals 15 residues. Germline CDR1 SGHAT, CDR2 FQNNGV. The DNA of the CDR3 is TGTGCCAGCAGCACCATAGCGGGAGTGTACAATGAGCAGTTCTTC. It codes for CASSTIAGVYNEQFF.

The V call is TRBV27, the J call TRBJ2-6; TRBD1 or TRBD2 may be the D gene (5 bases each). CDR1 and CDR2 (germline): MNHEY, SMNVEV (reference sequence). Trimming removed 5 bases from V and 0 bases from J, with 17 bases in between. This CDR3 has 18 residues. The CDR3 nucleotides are TGTGCCAGCAGTGCCGCCCCGGGACGGCGCTCTGGGGCCAACGTCCTGACTTTC. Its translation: CASSAAPGRRSGANVLTF.

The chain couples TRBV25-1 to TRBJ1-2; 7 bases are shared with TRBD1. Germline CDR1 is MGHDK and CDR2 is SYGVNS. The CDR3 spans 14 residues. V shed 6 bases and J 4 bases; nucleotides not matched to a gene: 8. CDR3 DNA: TGTGCCAGCAGCGAAGACAGGGACTTCTATGGCTACACCTTC. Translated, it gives CASSEDRDFYGYTF.

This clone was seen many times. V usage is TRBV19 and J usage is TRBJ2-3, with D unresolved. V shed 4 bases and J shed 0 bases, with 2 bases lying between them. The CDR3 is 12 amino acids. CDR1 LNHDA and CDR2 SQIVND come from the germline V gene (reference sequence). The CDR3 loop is CASSRSTDTQYF. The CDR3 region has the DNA TGTGCCAGTAGTAGGAGCACAGATACGCAGTATTTT.

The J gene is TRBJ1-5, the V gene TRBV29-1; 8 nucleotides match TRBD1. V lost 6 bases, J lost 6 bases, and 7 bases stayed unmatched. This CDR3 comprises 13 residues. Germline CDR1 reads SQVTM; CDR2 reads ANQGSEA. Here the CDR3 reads CSVRTGSGQPQHF. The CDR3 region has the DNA TGCAGCGTGAGGACAGGGTCTGGTCAGCCCCAGCATTTT.

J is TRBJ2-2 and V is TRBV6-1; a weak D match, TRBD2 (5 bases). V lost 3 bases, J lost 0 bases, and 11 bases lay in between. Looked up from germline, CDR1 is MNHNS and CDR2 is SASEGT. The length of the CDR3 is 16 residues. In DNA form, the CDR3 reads TGTGCCAGCAGTGACTATGAGGACTCGAACACCGGGGAGCTGTTTTTT. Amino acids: CASSDYEDSNTGELFF.

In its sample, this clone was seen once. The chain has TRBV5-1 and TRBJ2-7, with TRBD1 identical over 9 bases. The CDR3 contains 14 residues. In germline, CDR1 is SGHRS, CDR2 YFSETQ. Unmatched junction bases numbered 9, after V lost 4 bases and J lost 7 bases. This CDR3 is CASSPRTGEGEQYF. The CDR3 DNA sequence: TGCGCCAGCAGCCCTAGGACAGGGGAGGGGGAGCAGTACTTC.

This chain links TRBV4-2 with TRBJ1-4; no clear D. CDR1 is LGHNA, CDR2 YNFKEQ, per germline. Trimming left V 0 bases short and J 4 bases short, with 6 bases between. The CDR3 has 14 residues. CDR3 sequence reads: CASSQDRINEKLFF. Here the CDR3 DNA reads TGTGCCAGCAGCCAAGACAGAATTAATGAAAAACTGTTTTTT.

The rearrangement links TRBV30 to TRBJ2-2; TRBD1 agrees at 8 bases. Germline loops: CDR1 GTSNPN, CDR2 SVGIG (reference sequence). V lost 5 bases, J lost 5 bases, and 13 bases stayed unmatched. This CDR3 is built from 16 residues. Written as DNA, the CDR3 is TGTGCCTGGCGGCGGTTGGACAGGGATCGGACCGGGGAGCTGTTTTTT. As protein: CAWRRLDRDRTGELFF. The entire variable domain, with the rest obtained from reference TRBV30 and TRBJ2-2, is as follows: SQTIHQWPATLVQPVGSPLSLECTVEGTSNPNLYWYRQAAGRGLQLLFYSVGIGQISSEVPQNLSASRPQDRQFILSSKKLLLSDSGFYLCAWRRLDRDRTGELFFGEGSRLTVL.

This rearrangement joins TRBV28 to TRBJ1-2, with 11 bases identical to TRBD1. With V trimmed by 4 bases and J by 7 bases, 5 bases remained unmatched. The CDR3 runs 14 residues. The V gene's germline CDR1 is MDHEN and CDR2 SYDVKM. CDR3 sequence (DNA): TGTGCCAGCAGTTCCGGGACAGGGGGTTTTGGCTACACCTTC. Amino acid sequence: CASSSGTGGFGYTF.

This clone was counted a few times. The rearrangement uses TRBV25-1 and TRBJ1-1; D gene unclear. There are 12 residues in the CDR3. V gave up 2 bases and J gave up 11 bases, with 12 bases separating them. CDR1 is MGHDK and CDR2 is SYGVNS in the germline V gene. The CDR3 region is CASSEMGGVAFF. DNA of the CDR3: TGTGCCAGCAGTGAAATGGGTGGGGTGGCTTTCTTT.

For the CDR3, the DNA is TGTGCCAGCAGCGTAAACGAGGGTAGGGAGCTGTTTTTT. Protein: CASSVNEGRELFF. This chain uses TRBV9 with TRBJ2-2; a possible D gene is TRBD2 (5 bases). This CDR3 is built from 13 residues. Germline loops: CDR1 SGDLS, CDR2 YYNGEE. V lost 1 base to trimming and J lost 9 bases, with 10 bases between them.

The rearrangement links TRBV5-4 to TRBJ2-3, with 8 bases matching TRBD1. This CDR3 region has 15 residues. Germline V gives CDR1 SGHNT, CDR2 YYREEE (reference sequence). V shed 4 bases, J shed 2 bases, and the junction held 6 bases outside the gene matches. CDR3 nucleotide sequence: TGTGCCAGCAGCACCCGGGACAGGAACACAGATACGCAGTATTTT. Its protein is CASSTRDRNTDTQYF.

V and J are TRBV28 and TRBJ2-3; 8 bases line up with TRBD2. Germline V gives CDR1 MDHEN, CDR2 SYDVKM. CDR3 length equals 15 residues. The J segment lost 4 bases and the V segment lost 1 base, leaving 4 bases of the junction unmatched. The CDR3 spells CASSLSGLGADTQYF. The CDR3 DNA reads TGTGCCAGCAGTTTATCGGGACTAGGTGCAGATACGCAGTATTTT.